The 17 T cell receptor beta chains below come from one sample, sequenced in a study of blood T cells in healthy people across ages. A second PCR of 7 to 11 cycles used a sample-barcoded 5' primer and a J-beta primer mix. TCRdb passed the 5' RACE reads through MiXCR, listing each CDR3 protein once. The sample lists hundreds of thousands of distinct CDR3 sequences, 56% occurring once. The material sequenced was blood. The origin of the receptors is a man aged 40-55 years in good health.

The chain combines TRBV29-1 with TRBJ2-1; D possibly corresponds to TRBD2 (6 bases). The CDR3 is 13 residues long. Germline assignment: CDR1 SQVTM and CDR2 ANQGSEA. Deletions cut 4 bases from V and 0 bases from J, with 7 bases between. CDR3 sequence reads: CSVVADSYNEQFF. Written as DNA, the CDR3 is TGCAGCGTTGTAGCGGACTCCTACAATGAGCAGTTCTTC.

The CDR3 is CASSSRGGRANEQFF. The CDR3, as DNA: TGCGCCAGCAGCTCCCGGGGCGGGAGGGCCAATGAGCAGTTCTTC. The chain recombines TRBV5-1 with TRBJ2-1; TRBD2 aligns across 9 bases. There are 15 residues in the CDR3. Trimming took 3 bases from V and 6 from J; bases not matched to a gene: 7. CDR1 is SGHRS, CDR2 YFSETQ, per germline.

The chain joins TRBV29-1 to TRBJ1-1, with D possibly matching TRBD1 (6 bases). This CDR3 has 15 amino acids. V shed 7 bases and J shed 5 bases, with 23 bases lying between them. Germline assignment: CDR1 SQVTM and CDR2 ANQGSEA. CDR3 nucleotide sequence: TGCAGCGCCCAGTTTTCACAGGGAGGTCGGACTGAAGCTTTCTTT. Translation gives CSAQFSQGGRTEAFF.

CDR3 in DNA: TGTGCCAGCAGCCCCCATGTATGGAGTTTACGCAGGCCTGGGGCCAACGTCCTGACTTTC. As protein: CASSPHVWSLRRPGANVLTF. The rearrangement joins TRBV7-9 to TRBJ2-6; D call uncertain. Trimming removed 5 bases at V and 2 bases at J, with 25 bases between. Germline assignment: CDR1 SEHNR and CDR2 FQNEAQ (reference sequence). The CDR3 extends over 20 amino acids.

This sequence joins TRBV20-1 and TRBJ2-3; 8 nucleotides match TRBD1. Germline loops: CDR1 DFQATT, CDR2 SNEGSKA (reference sequence). V shed 3 bases, J shed 1 base, and the junction held 9 bases outside the gene matches. The CDR3 covers 16 residues. The CDR3 loop reads CSASDKPGQGTDTQYF. CDR3 in DNA: TGCAGTGCTAGTGATAAACCGGGACAGGGCACAGATACGCAGTATTTT.

The J gene is TRBJ2-3, the V gene TRBV5-1, with TRBD1 matching 7 bases. CDR3 length: 12 residues. CDR1 and CDR2 (germline): SGHRS, YFSETQ. Germline trimming cut 7 bases from V and 4 bases from J; bases unmatched to any gene: 3. CDR3 nucleotide sequence: TGCGCCAGCCAACAGGGGTCAGATACGCAGTATTTT. Translating gives CASQQGSDTQYF.

This rearrangement joins TRBV27 to TRBJ2-3; TRBD2 matches at 7 bases. Trimming removed 5 bases from V and 5 bases from J; junction bases left unmatched: 10. The CDR3 has 15 amino acids. Germline values: CDR1 MNHEY, CDR2 SMNVEV (reference sequence). CDR3 protein: CASSQGGRGKDTQYF. The CDR3 nucleotides read TGTGCCAGCAGTCAGGGCGGGAGAGGGAAAGATACGCAGTATTTT.

The chain employs TRBV7-8 and TRBJ2-1, with D maybe TRBD1 (6 bases). Trimming took off 2 bases at V and 14 bases at J, with 19 bases between the two ends. This CDR3 region has 14 residues. CDR1 SGHVS and CDR2 FQNEAQ come from the germline V gene. CDR3 amino acids: CASSLKGTIGVEFF. The CDR3, as DNA: TGTGCCAGCAGCTTAAAGGGGACAATCGGGGTGGAGTTCTTC.

The CDR3, as DNA: TGCAGTGCTGCGATACGGGGGGGAGGGGGCAATCAGCCCCAGCATTTT. Protein sequence: CSAAIRGGGGNQPQHF. This chain connects TRBV20-1 to TRBJ1-5, with D possibly matching TRBD1 (5 bases). CDR1 is DFQATT and CDR2 is SNEGSKA in the germline V gene (reference sequence). V lost 5 bases and J lost 2, with 19 bases in between. The CDR3 loop spans 16 amino acids.

The chain combines TRBV27 with TRBJ2-3, with D possibly being TRBD1 (6 bases). The V and J ends lost 8 bases and 1 base respectively, with 16 bases between them. The germline V gene encodes CDR1 MNHEY and CDR2 SMNVEV (reference sequence). This CDR3 has 15 residues. The CDR3 bases are TGTGCCAGCGGCCCCCGAGGGGGAGGCACAGATACGCAGTATTTT. Protein: CASGPRGGGTDTQYF.

The rearrangement joins TRBV29-1 to TRBJ1-1, with D possibly matching TRBD1 (6 bases). This CDR3 has 12 residues. Trimming cost V 8 bases and J 2 bases, with 12 bases left between them. Germline assignment: CDR1 SQVTM and CDR2 ANQGSEA. CDR3 coding DNA: TGCAGCATAGCACAGGGAAACACTGAAGCTTTCTTT. Translated, it gives CSIAQGNTEAFF.

CDR3 region: CASSYLPGQGGEKLFF. The CDR3 region has the DNA TGTGCCAGCAGTTACCTCCCGGGACAGGGTGGGGAAAAACTGTTTTTT. This rearrangement joins TRBV6-5 to TRBJ1-4; 9 positions agree with TRBD1. The CDR3 loop spans 16 amino acids. The V segment lost 2 bases and the J segment 8 bases; nucleotides outside the gene matches: 9. Germline CDR1 and CDR2: MNHEY and SVGAGI.

The chain combines TRBV3-1 with TRBJ2-6; TRBD1 agrees at 7 bases. With V trimmed by 4 bases and J by 1 base, 7 bases remained unmatched. Germline V gives CDR1 LGHDT, CDR2 YNNKEL (reference sequence). The CDR3 is made up of 17 amino acids. This CDR3 is CASSLGTARSGANVLTF. CDR3 DNA sequence: TGTGCCAGCAGCCTCGGGACAGCCCGATCTGGGGCCAACGTCCTGACTTTC.

The chain uses TRBV6-5 and TRBJ2-7; TRBD1 agrees at 7 bases. The J call is in doubt because the DNA end fits TRBJ2-5 better. Looked up from germline, CDR1 is MNHEY and CDR2 is SVGAGI. The CDR3 runs to 15 residues. The CDR3 region is CASSPLLPGQETQYF. The CDR3 DNA follows: TGTGCCAGCAGTCCCCTTCTCCCGGGACAGGAGACCCAGTACTTC.

The sample holds a few counts of this clonotype. This chain joins TRBV29-1 and TRBJ2-7, with 11 nucleotides matching TRBD1. The trim removed 4 bases at V and 7 bases at J, leaving 6 bases unmatched. Germline V CDR1 and CDR2: SQVTM, ANQGSEA. This CDR3 contains 13 residues. The CDR3 DNA reads TGCAGCGTTGTTTGGACAGGGGGCGCGGAGCAGTACTTC. This gives the protein CSVVWTGGAEQYF.

This chain uses TRBV27 with TRBJ2-4, with TRBD1 matching 7 bases. The ends lost 5 bases at V and 15 bases at J; junction bases unmatched: 22. The V gene's germline CDR1 is MNHEY and CDR2 SMNVEV (reference sequence). The CDR3 is made up of 16 amino acids. In nucleotides, the CDR3 is TGTGCCAGCAGTCTTCACTCGGGACAGCTTCTAAATTGTAGGTACTTC. Protein product: CASSLHSGQLLNCRYF.

This chain connects TRBV6-5 to TRBJ1-4; D remains unclear. Trimming left V 2 bases short and J 5 bases short, with 6 bases between. The germline gives CDR1 MNHEY, CDR2 SVGAGI. The CDR3 loop spans 13 amino acids. The CDR3 DNA reads TGTGCCAGCAGTTACAACCGGAATGAAAAACTGTTTTTT. Its protein product is CASSYNRNEKLFF.